The 27 T cell receptor beta chains reported below all come from one sample, sequenced in a study of T cells in women clearing cervical HPV infection. Using immunoSEQ multiplex PCR, the repertoire was profiled, and TCRdb retains in-frame clones only, with some absent. This sample's clone table lists approximately 33,000 clones. The sequencing sample was made of blood buffy coat. Every receptor here comes from a woman between 18 and 70 years old with a cervical HPV16 infection that either progressed to CIN3+ or cleared (not recorded which).

Of note for this clone: From the germline J gene comes the end of the CDR3, since the read stops 3 residues before it. The V gene is TRBV5-1, the J gene TRBJ1-3, with D maybe TRBD1 (6 bases). CDR3 length equals 18 residues. Per the germline V gene, CDR1 is SGHRS and CDR2 is YFSETQ. V lost 3 bases and J lost 0, with 19 bases in between. The CDR3 sequence: CASSSLPPGTSSGNTIYF. The sequenced CDR3 bases are TGCGCCAGCAGCTCGCTCCCTCCCGGGACAAGCTCTGGAAACACC. The variable domain in full, completed from reference TRBV5-1 and TRBJ1-3, reads KAGVTQTPRYLIKTRGQQVTLSCSPISGHRSVSWYQQTPGQGLQFLFEYFSETQRNKGNFPGRFSGRQFSNSRSEMNVSTLELGDSALYLCASSSLPPGTSSGNTIYFGEGSWLTVV.

About this clone itself: The read ends 3 residues early relative to the CDR3; the germline J gene fills the gap. The chain links TRBV7-9 to TRBJ2-1; tentatively, D is TRBD2 (5 bases). In germline, CDR1 is SEHNR, CDR2 FQNEAQ (reference sequence). This CDR3 spans 15 amino acids. With 5 bases removed from V and 8 bases from J, the gap between germline ends came to 19 bases. This CDR3 is CASSPLGWEKHEQFF. The CDR3 bases that were read are TGTGCCAGCAGCCCACTAGGGTGGGAGAAACATGAG.

In the case of this clone: The read ends 3 residues shy of where the CDR3 ends; the end is completed using the germline J gene. V gene TRBV5-1 combines with J gene TRBJ1-2; TRBD1 agrees at 7 bases. Germline CDR1 reads SGHRS; CDR2 reads YFSETQ. This CDR3 has 12 amino acids. V was pared by 3 bases and J by 6 bases, with 2 bases of the junction left unmatched. The sequenced CDR3 bases are TGCGCCAGCAGCTGGCAGGGGGATGGC. It yields the protein CASSWQGDG. The whole CDR3 sequence reads CASSWQGDGYTF.

For this clone: The CDR3 extends 3 residues past the end of the read, so its final part is completed from the germline J gene. V gene TRBV12-3 or TRBV12-4 combines with J gene TRBJ1-5; tentative D call: TRBD1 (6 bases). V dropped 6 bases and J dropped 9 bases, with 15 bases sitting between them. This CDR3 spans 13 amino acids. The CDR3 is CASRYRAPGPQHF. Incomplete CDR3 DNA: TGTGCCAGCAGATACAGGGCTCCTGGGCCC.

Regarding this clone: The CDR3 end is not reached by the read, which stops 3 residues before it; the germline J gene fills it in. The chain links TRBV11-1 to TRBJ2-7; D perhaps matches TRBD2 (6 bases). The CDR3 is made up of 12 amino acids. V lost 8 bases and J 3 bases, leaving 11 bases between the germline ends. The germline gives CDR1 SGHAT, CDR2 FQDESV (reference sequence). CDR3 residues: CASGGYFYEQYF. CDR3 bases read: TGTGCCAGCGGAGGGTATTTCTACGAG.

In regard to this clone: Read data end 3 residues before the CDR3 end; the end is taken from the germline J gene. This chain uses TRBV20-1 with TRBJ2-1; 8 nucleotides match TRBD2. The J segment lost 0 bases and the V segment lost 5 bases, leaving 6 bases of the junction unmatched. Germline-derived CDR1 and CDR2 are DFQATT and SNEGSKA (reference sequence). The CDR3 spans 15 residues. The CDR3 bases that were read are TGCAGTGCTCAAGGACTAGCCCACTCCTACAATGAG. This translates into CSAQGLAHSYNE. The entire CDR3 reads CSAQGLAHSYNEQFF.

For this clone: The read ends 3 residues before the CDR3 terminus; that terminus is restored from the germline J gene. This chain connects TRBV5-6 to TRBJ1-6, with 9 bases lining up with TRBD1. The trim removed 5 bases at V and 9 bases at J, leaving 9 bases unmatched. The CDR3 runs to 15 residues. The germline V gene encodes CDR1 SGHDT and CDR2 YYEEEE. CDR3 sequence reads: CASRSRDRAVSPLHF. The covered CDR3 bases are TGTGCCAGCAGATCCCGGGACAGGGCAGTTTCACCC. Complete variable domain (other parts from reference TRBV5-6 and TRBJ1-6): DAGVTQSPTHLIKTRGQQVTLRCSPKSGHDTVSWYQQALGQGPQFIFQYYEEEERQRGNFPDRFSGHQFPNYSSELNVNALLLGDSALYLCASRSRDRAVSPLHFGNGTRLTVT.

As regards this clone: The read halts 3 residues ahead of the CDR3 end, with the missing end drawn from the germline J gene. The chain employs TRBV19 and TRBJ2-5; 10 nucleotides agree with TRBD1. V dropped 8 bases and J dropped 1; count of bases not matched to a gene: 10. Germline lookup yields CDR1 LNHDA and CDR2 SQIVND (reference sequence). The CDR3 extends over 16 amino acids. The CDR3 bases that were read are TGTGCCAGTCGAGCGACGGGACAGGGGTCCCAAGAGACC. Translated: CASRATGQGSQET. The entire CDR3 reads CASRATGQGSQETQYF.

The sequenced CDR3 bases are TGTGCCATCAGTACCGGGACAGGGGTAAACACCGGGGAG. As protein: CAISTGTGVNTGE. The whole CDR3 protein is CAISTGTGVNTGELFF. J is TRBJ2-2 and V is TRBV10-3; 10 positions match TRBD1. With the read ending 3 residues before the CDR3 end, the germline J gene is used to fill in that end. The CDR3 runs 16 residues. Per germline, CDR1 ENHRY and CDR2 SYGVKD. V trimming: 5 bases; J trimming: 2 bases; junction bases outside the gene matches: 5.

Turning to this clone: Read coverage stops 3 residues before the CDR3 terminus; the germline J gene supplies the remainder. The chain carries TRBV7-7 and TRBJ1-1, with 8 bases identical to TRBD1. The CDR3 totals 17 residues. Germline CDR1 and CDR2: SSHAT and FNYEAQ (reference sequence). CDR3 DNA, as far as it was read: TGTGCCAGCAGTTTTGGACAGGGCGGGACGGGCCAAGAGACA. Residues: CASSFGQGGTGQET. The entire CDR3 protein reads CASSFGQGGTGQETAFF.

As regards this clone: The CDR3 is cut off 3 residues early in the read; its end comes from the germline J gene. The chain links TRBV28 to TRBJ1-2, with TRBD1 matching 7 bases. V lost 4 bases and J lost 4; bases outside the gene matches: 0. The CDR3 runs 12 residues. Germline lookup yields CDR1 MDHEN and CDR2 SYDVKM. CDR3 amino acids: CASSYRGYGYTF. The sequenced part of the CDR3 DNA is TGTGCCAGCAGTTACAGGGGCTATGGC.

Note on this clone: The CDR3 is cut off 3 residues early in the read; its end comes from the germline J gene. This chain links TRBV7-2 with TRBJ1-6; tentatively, D is TRBD1 (5 bases). This CDR3 has 16 amino acids. Trimming stripped 0 bases from V and 8 bases from J, with 14 bases between. Germline CDR1 is SGHTA and CDR2 is FQGNSA. Partial CDR3 DNA: TGTGCCAGCAGCTTAGCGTACTCAGGGTTTCATTCACCC. As protein: CASSLAYSGFHSP. The whole CDR3 sequence is CASSLAYSGFHSPLHF.

Points on this clone: Sequencing ends 3 residues short of the CDR3 end; the germline J gene provides the rest. The chain couples TRBV20-1 to TRBJ2-2; tentatively, D is TRBD2 (6 bases). The CDR3 consists of 14 residues. CDR1 and CDR2 from the germline V gene are DFQATT and SNEGSKA (reference sequence). Between the trimmed V and J ends, which lost 5 bases and 0 bases, there was a span of 10 bases. The CDR3 region is CSAPRGTNTGELFF. The DNA read from the CDR3 is TGCAGTGCTCCGCGGGGCACGAACACCGGGGAG.

For this clone: The read stops 3 residues short of the end of the CDR3; the missing end is completed from the germline J gene. The rearrangement uses TRBV18 and TRBJ2-7; 9 bases agree with TRBD2. CDR1 and CDR2 from the germline V gene are KGHSH and LQKENI. With 0 bases clipped from V and 6 bases from J, the junction kept 6 bases outside the gene matches. The CDR3 totals 15 residues. The CDR3 sequence is CASSPPLAGNGEQYF. The CDR3 bases that were read are TGTGCCAGCTCACCACCGCTAGCGGGAAACGGCGAG.

In regard to this clone: Coverage ceases 3 residues before the CDR3 finishes, and the germline J gene fills in the end. The chain is built from TRBV7-3 and TRBJ1-1, with D maybe TRBD1 (5 bases). Germline V CDR1 and CDR2: SGHTA, FQGTGA. The CDR3 loop spans 13 amino acids. V was trimmed by 5 bases and J by 5 bases, leaving 12 bases between them. The DNA read from the CDR3 is TGTGCCAGCAGCGGGGGGGAGGGGACTGAA. Its translation: CASSGGEGTE. In full, the CDR3 is CASSGGEGTEAFF.

As concerns this clone: The CDR3 is cut off 3 residues early in the read; its end comes from the germline J gene. This chain links TRBV19 with TRBJ2-4; TRBD1 agrees at 10 bases. Germline CDR1 LNHDA, CDR2 SQIVND (reference sequence). The CDR3 covers 16 residues. CDR3 bases read: TGTGCCAGTAGTATACTAAACGACAGGGGGCGAGGTGGT. Translation: CASSILNDRGRGG. The whole CDR3 is CASSILNDRGRGGQYF.

Turning to this clone: The CDR3 end lies 3 residues beyond the end of the read and is filled in from the germline J gene. The chain combines TRBV12-3 or TRBV12-4 with TRBJ2-3; 10 nucleotides line up with TRBD1. Germline trimming cut 5 bases from V and 4 bases from J; bases unmatched to any gene: 6. The CDR3 sequence is 15 residues long. The sequenced part of the CDR3 DNA is TGTGCCAGCAGTCCGGACAGGGGGGACGCAGATACG. Encoded protein: CASSPDRGDADT. The CDR3, in full, reads CASSPDRGDADTQYF.

About this clone: Read coverage stops 3 residues before the CDR3 terminus; the germline J gene supplies the remainder. The chain combines TRBV11-1 with TRBJ2-2; 8 nucleotides align to TRBD1. This CDR3 is built from 14 residues. Germline CDR1 reads SGHAT; CDR2 reads FQDESV (reference sequence). J was trimmed by 6 bases and V by 5 bases; bases with no gene match: 5. The DNA read from the CDR3 is TGTGCCAGCAGCAAGGACAGGGCTGCCGGGGAG. Translating it yields CASSKDRAAGE. In full, the CDR3 reads CASSKDRAAGELFF.

Notes on this clone: The sequenced fragment ends 3 residues before the CDR3 boundary, so the rest is inferred from the germline J gene. This chain uses TRBV6-4 with TRBJ1-2; D is perhaps TRBD1 (6 bases). Germline CDR1 and CDR2: MRHNA and SNTAGT. CDR3 size: 15 residues. This CDR3 is CASSDSGGGANDYTF. The sequenced CDR3 bases are TGTGCCAGCAGTGACTCGGGCGGGGGGGCCAATGAC.

For this clone: The read halts 3 residues ahead of the CDR3 end, with the missing end drawn from the germline J gene. The chain carries TRBV20-1 and TRBJ2-3, with 8 positions matching TRBD2. V shed 2 bases, J shed 1 base, and the junction held 5 bases outside the gene matches. This CDR3 contains 15 residues. The germline V gene has CDR1 DFQATT and CDR2 SNEGSKA (reference sequence). The CDR3 sequence: CSARKAGGRTDTQYF. The CDR3 DNA, read in part, is TGCAGTGCTAGAAAGGCGGGGGGTCGCACAGATACG.

With regard to this clone: The CDR3 is cut off 3 residues early in the read; its end comes from the germline J gene. The J gene is TRBJ1-3, the V gene TRBV7-9; D is undetermined. The germline V gene has CDR1 SEHNR and CDR2 FQNEAQ (reference sequence). The CDR3 has 14 amino acids. Trimming took 5 bases from V and 4 from J, leaving 12 bases between them. CDR3 loop: CASSSNAIGNTIYF. The sequenced CDR3 bases are TGTGCCAGCAGCAGCAACGCGATAGGAAACACC.

Concerning this clone: With the read ending 3 residues before the CDR3 end, the germline J gene is used to fill in that end. The genes are TRBV10-3 and TRBJ2-7; 9 bases are a match to TRBD2. Germline values: CDR1 ENHRY, CDR2 SYGVKD. This CDR3 region has 15 residues. Trimming at V came to 0 bases and at J to 2 bases, leaving 2 bases not matched to a gene. Partial CDR3 DNA: TGTGCCATCAGTGAGTCTCGCGGGGGGGCCTACGAG. Its translation: CAISESRGGAYE. In full, the CDR3 reads CAISESRGGAYEQYF.

Worth noting for this clone: The CDR3 end lies 3 residues beyond the end of the read and is filled in from the germline J gene. Other DNA sequences from this sample encode an identical CDR3 as well. The V call is TRBV18, the J call TRBJ1-1; maybe TRBD1 (5 bases). CDR3 size: 17 residues. V lost 0 bases to trimming and J lost 4 bases, with 18 bases between them. The germline gives CDR1 KGHSH, CDR2 LQKENI. The part of the CDR3 DNA that was read is TGTGCCAGCTCACCACCGGCTGGACCCCCGGGGGTCACTGAA. Protein sequence: CASSPPAGPPGVTE. The entire CDR3 protein reads CASSPPAGPPGVTEAFF.

Notes on this clone: The read is 3 residues too short to cover the CDR3 end, so that end is filled in from the germline J gene. The chain carries TRBV6-1 and TRBJ2-5; 9 nucleotides agree with TRBD2. Germline loops: CDR1 MNHNS, CDR2 SASEGT. This CDR3 spans 14 amino acids. After removal of 4 bases from V and 7 bases from J, the junction contained 7 bases not matched to a gene. The CDR3 region is CASSAASGAATQYF. CDR3 DNA (partial): TGTGCCAGCAGTGCGGCTAGCGGGGCCGCGACC.

The sequenced part of the CDR3 DNA is TGTGCCAGCAGCCCACGACTAGCGGGGGACCAAGAGACC. This sequence encodes CASSPRLAGDQET. The entire CDR3 protein reads CASSPRLAGDQETQYF. This chain links TRBV7-3 with TRBJ2-5; TRBD2 aligns across 12 bases. The read stops 3 residues short of the end of the CDR3; the missing end is completed from the germline J gene. The CDR3 extends over 16 amino acids. The J segment lost 0 bases and the V segment lost 5 bases, leaving 4 bases of the junction unmatched. CDR1 is SGHTA and CDR2 is FQGTGA in the germline V gene. Using reference TRBV7-3 and TRBJ2-5 for the parts outside the CDR3, the full variable domain is GAGVSQTPSNKVTEKGKYVELRCDPISGHTALYWYRQSLGQGPEFLIYFQGTGAADDSGLPNDRFFAVRPEGSVSTLKIQRTERGDSAVYLCASSPRLAGDQETQYFGPGTRLLVL.

With regard to this clone: The CDR3 goes on 3 residues after the read ends, and that part is filled in from the germline J gene. The J gene is TRBJ2-3, the V gene TRBV9; D gene uncertain. Deletions cut 0 bases from V and 0 bases from J, with 11 bases between. Germline CDR1 and CDR2: SGDLS and YYNGEE. This CDR3 spans 16 amino acids. The DNA read from the CDR3 is TGTGCCAGCAGCGTAGTAGAACTTTCTAGCACAGATACG. It translates to CASSVVELSSTDT. The full CDR3 protein is CASSVVELSSTDTQYF.

Turning to this clone: Read sequence stops 3 residues before the CDR3 end, and the germline J gene provides the missing end. The chain carries TRBV6-1 and TRBJ2-3; a weak D match, TRBD1 (5 bases). In germline, CDR1 is MNHNS, CDR2 SASEGT. V was pared by 2 bases and J by 2 bases, with 14 bases between. The CDR3 runs 16 residues. CDR3 DNA (partial): TGTGCCAGCAGTGAATTGTACGACAGCTTCACAGATACG. It yields the protein CASSELYDSFTDT. The full CDR3 reads CASSELYDSFTDTQYF.